This entry describes one TCR beta chain. The specificity of this receptor is unknown. Base qualities are not provided; no much larger clone lies one nucleotide away. TCRbeta CDR3 regions were amplified from genomic DNA using the immunoSEQ Assay, a bias-controlled multiplex PCR. The authors processed their data as follows. Within the assay, amplification of reference gene primers was used to estimate how many nucleated cells each sample contained. Sequence reads were collapsed and filtered to measure the absolute abundance of every unique TCRbeta CDR3 rearrangement. For each sample, productive Simpson clonality was calculated as the square root of Simpson's diversity index over productive rearrangements. What TCRdb holds here is the immuneACCESS table cut down to in-frame rearrangements. Part of the clones is not present; checked against another copy, under half of the missing clones reflect an unresolved V gene, and the others are unexplained. V and J calls plus clone size are reproduced from that table; the DNA served to infer D and trimming. A total of around 300,000 clones appear in this sample, around 90% of them only once. The ten largest clones add up to 0.85% to 1% of the sample.

V is clipped by 1 base and J by 2 bases, and the sequence between their germline boundaries is 13 bases long. Sequences SGHRS (CDR1) and YFSETQ (CDR2) are obtained from the germline V gene. From the cysteine up to the phenylalanine, the CDR3 has a length of 17 residues. The entry retains the CDR3 DNA only, 51 bases that are in frame from base 1. These data come from a study of blood T cell repertoires in COVID-19 (dated by TCRdb to 2018 to 2021). In the study overall: Samples from collaborators originated in the United States, Italy and Spain and spanned both the acute and convalescent phases of COVID-19. Where HLA class I and class II types were available, the types were taken from metadata supplied by the sample provider, not from assay-based typing. Deeply sampled blood TCRbeta repertoires from subjects exposed to, actively infected with, or recovered from COVID-19 were included in the dataset. The prospective study material was composed of cDNA or gDNA derived from T cells, B-cell-depleted T cells, or PBMCs. Nearly every sample came with metadata listing a de-identified subject ID, COVID-19 status, age in years and sex. A freely available public database, intended as a resource for researchers studying the immune response to SARS-CoV-2, is where the repertoires were released. Samples came from the ongoing ImmuneRACE study (first 160 participants) plus 1,254 subjects from 6 global collaborators.

The investigation overall reported the following: The amount of clinical and demographic metadata varied by source and participant and was provided uncurated.

A second Seattle source provided samples from volunteer blood donors who had recovered from COVID-19. Whole blood was collected in K2EDTA tubes by collaborating institutions according to the institutions' own protocols. Collaborator samples were shipped for TCRbeta analysis as frozen whole blood, isolated PBMCs, or DNA extracted from either sample type. The chain couples TRBV5-1 to TRBJ2-6; no D segment can be confidently identified. The source material was peripheral blood. This TCR came from a woman aged 40 to 49 who had recovered from COVID-19. The CDR3: CASSLTGSRTGANVLTF. The DNA sequence is as follows: TGCGCCAGCAGCTTGACCGGGTCCCGGACTGGGGCCAACGTCCTGACTTTC.